These 29 T cell receptor beta chains originate from one sample sequenced in a study of blood T cell repertoires in COVID-19. Measured with immunoSEQ multiplex PCR; TCRdb has only the in-frame clones, and not every one. The sample carries 45,000 to 70,000 clones, just under 90% recorded once. Sample: peripheral blood. The receptors derive from an older woman with COVID-19, enrolled during active disease.

V usage is TRBV28 and J usage is TRBJ2-1; D is possibly TRBD2 (7 bases). The CDR3 sequence is 13 residues long. Trimming cost V 7 bases and J 8 bases, with 15 bases left between them. CDR1 and CDR2 (germline): MDHEN, SYDVKM. CDR3 DNA: TGTGCCAGCAAGGGGGGGCTTTTGGATGAGCAGTTCTTC. This codes for CASKGGLLDEQFF.

This chain links TRBV30 with TRBJ2-2; possible D gene TRBD1, 5 bases. The length of the CDR3 is 15 residues. CDR1 GTSNPN and CDR2 SVGIG come from the germline V gene (reference sequence). Deletions cut 0 bases from V and 4 bases from J, with 12 bases between. CDR3 DNA sequence: TGTGCCTGGAGTGTACTTTCAGGGCCCACCGGGGAGCTGTTTTTT. Translation: CAWSVLSGPTGELFF.

The V gene is TRBV5-1, the J gene TRBJ2-1; 9 bases align to TRBD2. Germline lookup yields CDR1 SGHRS and CDR2 YFSETQ. The CDR3 loop spans 14 amino acids. Germline trimming cut 7 bases from V and 9 bases from J; bases unmatched to any gene: 11. The CDR3 loop is CASQGTSKISEQFF. The CDR3 DNA is TGCGCCAGCCAGGGGACTAGCAAGATTAGTGAGCAGTTCTTC.

This clone was recorded once. The chain uses TRBV21-1 and TRBJ2-3; the table assigns TRBD1, which was not confirmed against the DNA. TRBV21-1 has pseudogene status. The CDR3 loop spans 15 amino acids. The CDR3 DNA follows: TGTGCCAGCGGGGCGGACCAGGACGGCACAGATACGCAGTATTTT. It codes for CASGADQDGTDTQYF.

The chain joins TRBV4-1 to TRBJ1-6; TRBD1 aligns across 9 bases. This CDR3 comprises 14 residues. The V and J ends lost 4 bases and 9 bases, in that order; junction bases with no gene match: 4. The germline CDR1 and CDR2 sequences are MGHRA and YSYEKL. CDR3 region: CASSRGQGSSPLHF. In DNA form, the CDR3 reads TGCGCCAGCAGCCGAGGACAGGGGAGTTCACCCCTCCACTTT.

V usage is TRBV6-5 and J usage is TRBJ1-4; 7 bases map to TRBD1. The V gene's germline CDR1 is MNHEY and CDR2 SVGAGI. Trimming at V came to 6 bases and at J to 7 bases, leaving 8 bases not matched to a gene. The CDR3 totals 14 residues. DNA for the CDR3: TGTGCCAGCAGGATAGACAGGGTAGTTGAAAAACTGTTTTTT. It yields the protein CASRIDRVVEKLFF.

The chain links TRBV15 to TRBJ2-1; 7 bases match TRBD2. V shed 5 bases, J shed 3 bases, and the junction held 10 bases outside the gene matches. Germline CDR1 LNHNV, CDR2 YYDKDF (reference sequence). The CDR3 is made up of 16 amino acids. Written as DNA, the CDR3 is TGTGCCACCAGCGGCGGGAGATCTATGGGCTACAATGAGCAGTTCTTC. Translated, it gives CATSGGRSMGYNEQFF.

This clone was observed a handful of times. The V gene is TRBV11-3, the J gene TRBJ2-7, with TRBD1 matching over 10 bases. V dropped 0 bases and J dropped 2; count of bases not matched to a gene: 10. CDR1 is SGHNT, CDR2 YENEEA, per germline. The CDR3 extends over 18 amino acids. The chain's CDR3 is CASSLEGIGGQGTYEQYF. The CDR3 DNA reads as TGTGCCAGCAGCTTAGAAGGGATTGGGGGACAGGGGACCTACGAGCAGTACTTC.

Here the CDR3 reads CAISESGTSGYEQYF. As DNA, the CDR3 is TGTGCCATCAGTGAGTCCGGGACTAGCGGTTACGAGCAGTACTTC. The chain combines TRBV10-3 with TRBJ2-7, with TRBD2 identical over 11 bases. J gave up 4 bases and V 0 bases, and 2 bases lay outside the gene matches. There are 15 residues in the CDR3. The germline V gene encodes CDR1 ENHRY and CDR2 SYGVKD.

This chain joins TRBV18 and TRBJ2-1; 7 bases agree with TRBD2. The V and J ends lost 2 bases and 4 bases, in that order; junction bases with no gene match: 5. Germline values: CDR1 KGHSH, CDR2 LQKENI. The CDR3 contains 15 residues. The DNA of the CDR3 is TGTGCCAGCTCACCATCCGGGACTACATACAATGAGCAGTTCTTC. It translates to CASSPSGTTYNEQFF. The variable domain in full, with the rest retrieved from reference TRBV18 and TRBJ2-1, is NAGVMQNPRHLVRRRGQEARLRCSPMKGHSHVYWYRQLPEEGLKFMVYLQKENIIDESGMPKERFSAEFPKEGPSILRIQQVVRGDSAAYFCASSPSGTTYNEQFFGPGTRLTVL.

The chain joins TRBV19 to TRBJ1-1; D gene uncertain. With 6 bases removed from V and 2 bases from J, the gap between germline ends came to 16 bases. This CDR3 has 15 amino acids. Germline V lookup: CDR1 LNHDA, CDR2 SQIVND (reference sequence). This CDR3 reads CASRPQATANTEAFF. DNA for the CDR3: TGTGCCAGTAGGCCCCAGGCTACCGCAAACACTGAAGCTTTCTTT.

The chain recombines TRBV19 with TRBJ2-7, with 16 bases lining up with TRBD2. CDR3 size: 18 residues. The junction had 10 bases not matched to a gene; V was cut back by 8 bases and J by 0 bases. In germline, CDR1 is LNHDA, CDR2 SQIVND (reference sequence). CDR3 sequence (DNA): TGTGCCAGTCGCCCGGGACTAGCGGGAGGGCCGGGCTCCTACGAGCAGTACTTC. Its translation: CASRPGLAGGPGSYEQYF.

This chain connects TRBV11-1 to TRBJ2-7, with no clear D. This CDR3 contains 16 residues. V dropped 8 bases and J dropped 0 bases, with 20 bases sitting between them. The germline V gene has CDR1 SGHAT and CDR2 FQDESV (reference sequence). The CDR3 DNA reads as TGTGCCAGCTCCCCTGATGGCAGGCTGATCTCCTACGAGCAGTACTTC. Protein: CASSPDGRLISYEQYF. Full variable domain (outside the CDR3, taken from reference TRBV11-1 and TRBJ2-7): EAEVAQSPRYKITEKSQAVAFWCDPISGHATLYWYRQILGQGPELLVQFQDESVVDDSQLPKDRFSAERLKGVDSTLKIQPAELGDSAMYLCASSPDGRLISYEQYFGPGTRLTVT.

This chain uses TRBV2 with TRBJ2-1; 9 nucleotides agree with TRBD2. This CDR3 comprises 15 residues. Germline values: CDR1 SNHLY, CDR2 FYNNEI. The V gene end was trimmed by 3 bases and the J gene end by 9 bases; junction bases not matched to a gene: 9. The chain's CDR3 is CASSDQAGGRVEQFF. Here the CDR3 DNA reads TGTGCCAGCAGTGATCAGGCGGGAGGGAGGGTTGAGCAGTTCTTC.

The chain recombines TRBV18 with TRBJ2-7, with D unresolved. Germline V gene data show CDR1 as KGHSH and CDR2 as LQKENI. Trimming took 1 base from V and 2 from J, leaving 6 bases between them. CDR3 length: 13 amino acids. CDR3: CASSPQQTYEQYF. Written as DNA, the CDR3 is TGTGCCAGCTCACCACAACAGACCTACGAGCAGTACTTC.

V is TRBV11-2 and J is TRBJ2-1; D is unresolved. The CDR3 covers 12 residues. V was pared by 3 bases and J by 2 bases, with 2 bases between. Germline-derived CDR1 and CDR2 are SGHAT and FQNNGV. The CDR3 DNA reads TGTGCCAGCAGCTTTACCTACAATGAGCAGTTCTTC. Amino acid sequence: CASSFTYNEQFF.

The chain combines TRBV6-2 or TRBV6-3 with TRBJ2-7; D is possibly TRBD1 (6 bases). The V gene lost 2 bases and the J gene lost 2 bases, with 16 bases spanning the gap. Germline CDR1 MNHEY, CDR2 SVGEGT. This CDR3 is 16 amino acids long. This CDR3 is CASSYGFRDKTYEQYF. CDR3 nucleotide sequence: TGTGCCAGCAGTTACGGTTTCAGGGACAAAACCTACGAGCAGTACTTC.

The chain carries TRBV28 and TRBJ1-5, with D possibly matching TRBD1 (6 bases). This CDR3 contains 15 residues. The germline gives CDR1 MDHEN, CDR2 SYDVKM. Between the trimmed V and J ends, which lost 1 base and 5 bases, there was a span of 12 bases. The CDR3 protein is CASSLSGGRYQPQHF. CDR3 DNA sequence: TGTGCCAGCAGTTTATCGGGGGGCCGGTATCAGCCCCAGCATTTT.

This rearrangement joins TRBV27 to TRBJ2-2; 9 nucleotides match TRBD1. CDR1 is MNHEY, CDR2 SMNVEV, per germline (reference sequence). The CDR3 sequence is 15 residues long. V lost 5 bases to trimming and J lost 4 bases; unmatched junction nucleotides: 5. CDR3 coding DNA: TGTGCCAGCAGTCGGACAGGGGTTTCCACCGGGGAGCTGTTTTTT. This gives the protein CASSRTGVSTGELFF.

The V call is TRBV6-4, the J call TRBJ2-1; weak D call: TRBD2 (5 bases). The CDR3 runs 13 residues. Looked up from germline, CDR1 is MRHNA and CDR2 is SNTAGT. V was clipped by 0 bases and J by 7 bases, with 7 bases between them. CDR3 DNA: TGTGCCAGCAGTGACTCGGAGGCGAATGAGCAGTTCTTC. Its translation: CASSDSEANEQFF.

The chain carries TRBV30 and TRBJ2-5; 10 nucleotides line up with TRBD2. This CDR3 has 15 amino acids. The trim removed 0 bases at V and 3 bases at J, leaving 4 bases unmatched. Germline values: CDR1 GTSNPN, CDR2 SVGIG (reference sequence). CDR3 amino acids: CAWSVSGLAEETQYF. CDR3 DNA: TGTGCCTGGAGTGTTAGTGGACTAGCGGAAGAGACCCAGTACTTC.

The rearrangement uses TRBV27 and TRBJ2-1; perhaps TRBD2 as D (5 bases). The CDR3 is 13 residues long. Deletions cut 4 bases from V and 12 bases from J, with 16 bases between. CDR1 and CDR2 from the germline V gene are MNHEY and SMNVEV (reference sequence). CDR3 in amino acids: CASSSLGGYVQFF. The CDR3 region has the DNA TGTGCCAGCAGTTCCCTCGGCGGGTATGTGCAGTTCTTC.

The rearrangement links TRBV9 to TRBJ1-3; D not resolved. Germline V CDR1 and CDR2: SGDLS, YYNGEE. V shed 0 bases and J shed 0 bases, with 4 bases lying between them. This CDR3 is 14 amino acids long. The CDR3 DNA reads as TGTGCCAGCAGCGTAGGTAGCTCTGGAAACACCATATATTTT. It is translated as CASSVGSSGNTIYF.

CDR3 in DNA: TGTGCCAGCAGCTTAGGGACACTTAGCAATCAGCCCCAGCATTTT. Encoded protein: CASSLGTLSNQPQHF. The rearrangement uses TRBV11-2 and TRBJ1-5; D perhaps matches TRBD1 (5 bases). V was pared by 1 base and J by 0 bases, with 7 bases between. In germline, CDR1 is SGHAT, CDR2 FQNNGV. The CDR3 has 15 amino acids. The full variable domain, its missing parts supplied by reference TRBV11-2 and TRBJ1-5, is EAGVAQSPRYKIIEKRQSVAFWCNPISGHATLYWYQQILGQGPKLLIQFQNNGVVDDSQLPKDRFSAERLKGVDSTLKIQPAKLEDSAVYLCASSLGTLSNQPQHFGDGTRLSIL.

This chain links TRBV18 with TRBJ2-1; 12 nucleotides line up with TRBD2. CDR3 length equals 16 residues. The germline gives CDR1 KGHSH, CDR2 LQKENI. V lost 3 bases, J lost 4 bases, and 4 bases stayed unmatched. The chain's CDR3 is CASSPPGTSGYNEQFF. In nucleotides, the CDR3 is TGTGCCAGCTCACCCCCCGGGACTAGCGGGTACAATGAGCAGTTCTTC.

This clone was found once. This sequence joins TRBV6-1 and TRBJ1-1; D remains ambiguous. Germline V gene data show CDR1 as MNHNS and CDR2 as SASEGT. This CDR3 has 14 amino acids. Trimming stripped 2 bases from V and 5 bases from J, with 12 bases between. The CDR3 here is CASSEIRGLTEAFF. CDR3 DNA: TGTGCCAGCAGTGAAATCCGGGGTTTGACTGAAGCTTTCTTT.

V and J are TRBV19 and TRBJ1-5; D perhaps matches TRBD1 (6 bases). CDR1 LNHDA and CDR2 SQIVND come from the germline V gene (reference sequence). V gave up 9 bases and J gave up 0 bases, with 24 bases separating them. The CDR3 sequence is 18 residues long. CDR3 amino acids: CASPNDLRTDYSNQPQHF. CDR3 bases: TGTGCCAGCCCGAACGACCTGAGGACAGACTATAGCAATCAGCCCCAGCATTTT.

V usage is TRBV7-8 and J usage is TRBJ1-5, with D perhaps matching TRBD1 (5 bases). The germline gives CDR1 SGHVS, CDR2 FQNEAQ. V lost 1 base to trimming and J lost 1 base, with 8 bases between them. This CDR3 region has 15 residues. The CDR3 is CASSLVQGSNQPQHF. The CDR3 region has the DNA TGTGCCAGCAGCTTAGTTCAGGGCAGCAATCAGCCCCAGCATTTT.

V gene TRBV19 combines with J gene TRBJ1-2; D ambiguous. The CDR3 has 14 amino acids. V was shortened by 6 bases and J by 3 bases, with 14 bases between the two germline ends. Per the germline V gene, CDR1 is LNHDA and CDR2 is SQIVND (reference sequence). CDR3 region: CASRNSQPHYGYTF. In DNA, the CDR3 is TGTGCCAGTAGGAATTCACAGCCTCACTATGGCTACACCTTC.